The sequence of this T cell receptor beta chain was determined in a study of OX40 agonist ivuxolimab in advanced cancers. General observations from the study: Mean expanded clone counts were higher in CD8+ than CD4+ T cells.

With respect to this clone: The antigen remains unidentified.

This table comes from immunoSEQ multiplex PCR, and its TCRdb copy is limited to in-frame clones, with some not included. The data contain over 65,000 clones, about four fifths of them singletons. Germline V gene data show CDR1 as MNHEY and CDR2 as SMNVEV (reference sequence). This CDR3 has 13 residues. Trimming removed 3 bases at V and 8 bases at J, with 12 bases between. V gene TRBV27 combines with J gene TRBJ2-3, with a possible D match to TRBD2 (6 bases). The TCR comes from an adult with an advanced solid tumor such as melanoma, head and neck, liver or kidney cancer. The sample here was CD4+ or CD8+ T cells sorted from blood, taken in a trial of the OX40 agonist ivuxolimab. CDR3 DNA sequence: TGTGCCAGCAGTTTGGACCCGCGGGGTACGCAGTATTTT. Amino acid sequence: CASSLDPRGTQYF.